This T cell receptor beta chain was sequenced during a study of T cells in Graves' hyperthyroidism and ophthalmopathy. The V gene's germline CDR1 is SGDLS and CDR2 YYNGEE. CDR3 size: 16 residues. V dropped 0 bases and J dropped 1 base, with 13 bases sitting between them. This clonotype occurred many times. RNA transcripts were the template for amplifying TCR beta CDR3 regions. With the HTBI primer set, the TCR CDR3 went through a first round of RT-PCR. MiXCR, run by TCRdb on the multiplex PCR reads, gives a single entry per CDR3 protein. The table shows 640,000 or so distinct CDR3 sequences, with roughly 15% occurring only once.

The chain combines TRBV9 with TRBJ1-1; tentatively, D is TRBD1 (5 bases). This TCR derives from a woman aged 35 to 49 with Graves' ophthalmopathy. What was sequenced was blood. CDR3 sequence: CASSVGGAGSNTEAFF. CDR3 nucleotides: TGTGCCAGCAGCGTAGGTGGTGCAGGGTCGAACACTGAAGCTTTCTTT.